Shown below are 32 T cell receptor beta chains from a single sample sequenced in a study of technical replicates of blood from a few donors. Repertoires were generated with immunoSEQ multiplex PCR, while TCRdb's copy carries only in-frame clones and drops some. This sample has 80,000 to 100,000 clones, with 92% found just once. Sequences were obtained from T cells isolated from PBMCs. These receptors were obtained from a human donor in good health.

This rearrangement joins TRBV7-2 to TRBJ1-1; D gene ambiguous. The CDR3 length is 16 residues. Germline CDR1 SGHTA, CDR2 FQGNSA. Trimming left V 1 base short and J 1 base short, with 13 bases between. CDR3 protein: CASSLGVSAPNTEAFF. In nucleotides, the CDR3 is TGTGCCAGCAGCTTAGGGGTCAGCGCCCCGAACACTGAAGCTTTCTTT.

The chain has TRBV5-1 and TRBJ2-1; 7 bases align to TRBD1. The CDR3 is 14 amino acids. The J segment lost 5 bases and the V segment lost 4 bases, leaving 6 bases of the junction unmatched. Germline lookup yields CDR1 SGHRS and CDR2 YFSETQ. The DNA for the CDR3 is TGCGCCAGCAGCCATACAACAGGGGACAATGAGCAGTTCTTC. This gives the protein CASSHTTGDNEQFF.

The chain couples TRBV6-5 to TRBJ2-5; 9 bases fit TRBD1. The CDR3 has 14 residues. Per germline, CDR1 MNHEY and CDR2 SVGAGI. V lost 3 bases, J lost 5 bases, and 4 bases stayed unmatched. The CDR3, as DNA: TGTGCCAGCAGTTATGGGACAGGGACCGAGACCCAGTACTTC. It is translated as CASSYGTGTETQYF.

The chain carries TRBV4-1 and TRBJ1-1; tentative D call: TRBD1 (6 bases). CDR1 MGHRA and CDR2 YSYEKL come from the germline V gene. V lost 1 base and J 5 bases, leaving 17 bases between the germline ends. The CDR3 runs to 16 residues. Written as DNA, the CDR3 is TGCGCCAGCAGCCAAGTTTTCAGCAGGGGTCGGACTGAAGCTTTCTTT. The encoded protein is CASSQVFSRGRTEAFF.

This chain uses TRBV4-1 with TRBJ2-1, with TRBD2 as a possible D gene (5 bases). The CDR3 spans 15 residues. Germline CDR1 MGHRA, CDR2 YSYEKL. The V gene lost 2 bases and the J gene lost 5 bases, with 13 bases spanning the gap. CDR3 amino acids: CASSQLPGYHNEQFF. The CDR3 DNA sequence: TGCGCCAGCAGCCAACTCCCGGGGTACCACAATGAGCAGTTCTTC.

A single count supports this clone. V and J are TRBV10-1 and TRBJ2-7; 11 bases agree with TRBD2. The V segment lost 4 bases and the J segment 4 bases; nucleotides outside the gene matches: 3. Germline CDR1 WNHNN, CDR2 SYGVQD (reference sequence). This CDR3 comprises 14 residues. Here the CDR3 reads CASSAGTSGYEQYF. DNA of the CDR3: TGCGCCAGCAGTGCCGGGACTAGCGGATACGAGCAGTACTTC.

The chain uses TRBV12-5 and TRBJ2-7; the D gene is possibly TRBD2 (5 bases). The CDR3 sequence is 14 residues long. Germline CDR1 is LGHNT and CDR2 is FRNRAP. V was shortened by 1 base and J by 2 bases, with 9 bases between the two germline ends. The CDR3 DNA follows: TGTGCTAGTGGTTTGGGCGAGGGCACCTACGAGCAGTACTTC. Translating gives CASGLGEGTYEQYF.

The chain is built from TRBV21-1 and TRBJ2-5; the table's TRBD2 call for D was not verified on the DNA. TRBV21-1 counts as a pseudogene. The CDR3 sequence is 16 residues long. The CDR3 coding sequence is TGTGCCAGCAGCAAAAGGATTAGCGGGAGAACGGTGACCCAGTACTTC. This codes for CASSKRISGRTVTQYF.

The CDR3 reads CARTRELDTEAFF. Here the CDR3 DNA reads TGTGCCCGGACCAGGGAATTGGATACTGAAGCTTTCTTT. J is TRBJ1-1 and V is TRBV2, with D maybe TRBD1 (5 bases). The CDR3 runs 13 residues. Germline V CDR1 and CDR2: SNHLY, FYNNEI. Trimming pared 11 bases from V and 5 bases from J, leaving 18 bases between.

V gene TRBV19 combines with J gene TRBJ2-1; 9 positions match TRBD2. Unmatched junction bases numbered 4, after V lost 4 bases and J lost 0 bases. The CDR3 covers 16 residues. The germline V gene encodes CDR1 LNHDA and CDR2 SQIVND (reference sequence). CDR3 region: CASSKLAGSSYNEQFF. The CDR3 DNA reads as TGTGCCAGTAGTAAGCTAGCGGGGAGCTCCTACAATGAGCAGTTCTTC.

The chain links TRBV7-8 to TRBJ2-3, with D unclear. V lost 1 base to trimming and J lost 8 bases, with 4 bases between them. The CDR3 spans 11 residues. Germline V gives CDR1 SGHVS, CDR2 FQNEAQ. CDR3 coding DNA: TGTGCCAGCAGCTTAGGGGCTACGCAGTATTTT. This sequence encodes CASSLGATQYF.

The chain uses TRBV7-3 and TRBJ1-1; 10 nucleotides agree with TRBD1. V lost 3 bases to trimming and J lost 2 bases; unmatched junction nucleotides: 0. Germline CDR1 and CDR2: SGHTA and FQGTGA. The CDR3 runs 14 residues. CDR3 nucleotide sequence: TGTGCCAGCAGCTTGACAGGGGGCAACACTGAAGCTTTCTTT. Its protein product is CASSLTGGNTEAFF.

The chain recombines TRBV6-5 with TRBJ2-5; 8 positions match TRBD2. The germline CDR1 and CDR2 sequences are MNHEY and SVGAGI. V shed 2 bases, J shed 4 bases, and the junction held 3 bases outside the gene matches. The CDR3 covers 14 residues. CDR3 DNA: TGTGCCAGCAGTTACGGCGGGGGGCGAGAGACCCAGTACTTC. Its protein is CASSYGGGRETQYF.

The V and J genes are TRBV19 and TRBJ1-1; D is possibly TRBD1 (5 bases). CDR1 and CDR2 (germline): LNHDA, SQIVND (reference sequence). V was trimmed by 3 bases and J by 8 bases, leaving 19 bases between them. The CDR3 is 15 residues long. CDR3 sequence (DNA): TGTGCCAGTAGTATGTCGACAGCCCCAGGTGTGGAAGCTTTCTTT. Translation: CASSMSTAPGVEAFF.

CDR3 DNA: TGTGCCAGCAGCCCCAGAGGGGGCTTGGGGGTTAAAGAGACCCAGTACTTC. It yields the protein CASSPRGGLGVKETQYF. V and J are TRBV11-2 and TRBJ2-5, with TRBD1 matching over 7 bases. CDR1 is SGHAT and CDR2 is FQNNGV in the germline V gene. CDR3 length: 17 residues. The V segment lost 5 bases and the J segment 3 bases; nucleotides outside the gene matches: 15.

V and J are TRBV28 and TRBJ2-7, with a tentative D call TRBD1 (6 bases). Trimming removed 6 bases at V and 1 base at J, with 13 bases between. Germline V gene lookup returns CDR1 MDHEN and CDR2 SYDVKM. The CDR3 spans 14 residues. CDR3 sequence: CASSLGDISYEQYF. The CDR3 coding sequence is TGTGCCAGCAGCTTGGGGGACATTTCCTACGAGCAGTACTTC. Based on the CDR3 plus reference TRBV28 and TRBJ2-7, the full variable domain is DVKVTQSSRYLVKRTGEKVFLECVQDMDHENMFWYRQDPGLGLRLIYFSYDVKMKEKGDIPEGYSVSREKKERFSLILESASTNQTSMYLCASSLGDISYEQYFGPGTRLTVT.

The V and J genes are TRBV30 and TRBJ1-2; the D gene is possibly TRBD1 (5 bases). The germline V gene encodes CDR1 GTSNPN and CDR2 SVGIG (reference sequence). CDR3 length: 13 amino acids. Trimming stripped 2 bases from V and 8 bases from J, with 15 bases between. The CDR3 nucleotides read TGTGCCTGGAGTCTATCCAGGGATAGGGGCTACACCTTC. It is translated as CAWSLSRDRGYTF.

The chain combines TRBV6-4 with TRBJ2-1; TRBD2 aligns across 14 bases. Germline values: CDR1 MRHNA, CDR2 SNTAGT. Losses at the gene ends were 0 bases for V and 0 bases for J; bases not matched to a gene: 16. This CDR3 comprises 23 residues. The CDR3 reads CASSDSLWAGTSGGRSSYNEQFF. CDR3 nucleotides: TGTGCCAGCAGTGACTCGTTATGGGCCGGGACTAGCGGGGGCCGGAGCTCCTACAATGAGCAGTTCTTC.

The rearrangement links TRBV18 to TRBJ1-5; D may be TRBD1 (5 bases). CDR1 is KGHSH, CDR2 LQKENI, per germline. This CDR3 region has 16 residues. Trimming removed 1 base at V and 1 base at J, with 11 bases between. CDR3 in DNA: TGTGCCAGCTCACCACAGGGGATAGGAAGCAATCAGCCCCAGCATTTT. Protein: CASSPQGIGSNQPQHF.

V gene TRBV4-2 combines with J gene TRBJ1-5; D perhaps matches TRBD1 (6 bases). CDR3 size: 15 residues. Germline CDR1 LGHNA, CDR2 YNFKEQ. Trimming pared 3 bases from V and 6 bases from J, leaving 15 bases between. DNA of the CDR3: TGTGCCAGCAGCCAGTTCGGGACATCGGTTCAGCCCCAGCATTTT. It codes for CASSQFGTSVQPQHF.

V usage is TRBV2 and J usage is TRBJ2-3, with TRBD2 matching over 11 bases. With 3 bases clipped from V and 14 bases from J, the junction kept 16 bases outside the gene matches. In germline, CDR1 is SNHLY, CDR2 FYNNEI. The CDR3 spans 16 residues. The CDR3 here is CASSEAGLAGGRRGYF. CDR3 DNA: TGTGCCAGCAGTGAGGCGGGCCTAGCGGGGGGTCGGCGCGGGTATTTT.

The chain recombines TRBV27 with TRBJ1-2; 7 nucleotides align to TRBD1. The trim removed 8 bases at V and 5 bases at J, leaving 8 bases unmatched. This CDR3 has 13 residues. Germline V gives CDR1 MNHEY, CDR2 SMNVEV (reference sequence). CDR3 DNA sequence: TGTGCCAGCCGGGACAGCTTGATTTATGGCTACACCTTC. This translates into CASRDSLIYGYTF.

Here the CDR3 DNA reads TGTGCCAGCAGCTCCAGCACAGGGATTCATGGAAACACCATATATTTT. This gives the protein CASSSSTGIHGNTIYF. The chain employs TRBV5-4 and TRBJ1-3; possibly TRBD1 for D (6 bases). This CDR3 has 16 amino acids. V shed 3 bases and J shed 3 bases, with 16 bases lying between them. Germline CDR1 and CDR2: SGHNT and YYREEE (reference sequence).

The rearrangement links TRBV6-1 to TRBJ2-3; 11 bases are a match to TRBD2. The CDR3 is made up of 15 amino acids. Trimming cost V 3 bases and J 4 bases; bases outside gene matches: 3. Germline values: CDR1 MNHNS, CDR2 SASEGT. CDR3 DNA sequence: TGTGCCAGCAGTGACGTAGCGGGGGGGCCAGATACGCAGTATTTT. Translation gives CASSDVAGGPDTQYF.

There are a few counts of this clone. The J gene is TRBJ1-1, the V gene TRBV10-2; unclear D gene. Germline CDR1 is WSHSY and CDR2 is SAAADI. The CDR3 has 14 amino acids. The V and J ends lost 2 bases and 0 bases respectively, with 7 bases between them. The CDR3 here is CASSEGRLNTEAFF. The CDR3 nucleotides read TGCGCCAGCAGTGAGGGCAGGTTGAACACTGAAGCTTTCTTT.

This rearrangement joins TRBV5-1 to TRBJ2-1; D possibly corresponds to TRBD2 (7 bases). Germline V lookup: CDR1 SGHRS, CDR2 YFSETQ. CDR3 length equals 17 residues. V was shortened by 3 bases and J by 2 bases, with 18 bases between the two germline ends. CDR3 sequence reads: CASSSLGSGGPYNEQFF. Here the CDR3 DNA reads TGCGCCAGCAGCTCTCTCGGCTCCGGGGGGCCCTACAATGAGCAGTTCTTC.

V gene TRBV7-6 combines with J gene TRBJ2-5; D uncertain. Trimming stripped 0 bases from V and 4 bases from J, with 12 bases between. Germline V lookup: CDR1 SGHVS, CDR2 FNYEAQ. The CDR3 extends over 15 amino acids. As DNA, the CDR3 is TGTGCCAGCAGCTTAGCTCCCGCAGGATTAGAGACCCAGTACTTC. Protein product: CASSLAPAGLETQYF. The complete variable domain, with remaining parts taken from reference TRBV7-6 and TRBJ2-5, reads GAGVSQSPRYKVTKRGQDVALRCDPISGHVSLYWYRQALGQGPEFLTYFNYEAQQDKSGLPNDRFSAERPEGSISTLTIQRTEQRDSAMYRCASSLAPAGLETQYFGPGTRLLVL.

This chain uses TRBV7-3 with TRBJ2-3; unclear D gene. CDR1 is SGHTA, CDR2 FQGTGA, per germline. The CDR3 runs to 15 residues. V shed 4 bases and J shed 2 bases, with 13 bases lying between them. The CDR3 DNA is TGTGCCAGCAGCTCGAAAGCGAGTAACACAGATACGCAGTATTTT. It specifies CASSSKASNTDTQYF.

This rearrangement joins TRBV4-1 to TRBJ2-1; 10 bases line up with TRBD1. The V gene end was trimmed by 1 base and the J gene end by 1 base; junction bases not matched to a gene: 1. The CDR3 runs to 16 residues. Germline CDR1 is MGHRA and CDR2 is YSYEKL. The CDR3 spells CASSQGTGGSYNEQFF. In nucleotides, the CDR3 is TGCGCCAGCAGCCAAGGGACAGGGGGTTCCTACAATGAGCAGTTCTTC.

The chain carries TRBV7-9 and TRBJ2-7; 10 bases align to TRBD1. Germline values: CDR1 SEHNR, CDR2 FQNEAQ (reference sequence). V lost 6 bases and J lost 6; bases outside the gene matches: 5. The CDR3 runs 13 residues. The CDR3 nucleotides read TGTGCCAGCAGAGACAGGGGGCTTATCGAGCAGTACTTC. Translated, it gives CASRDRGLIEQYF. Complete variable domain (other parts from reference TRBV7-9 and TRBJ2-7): DTGVSQNPRHKITKRGQNVTFRCDPISEHNRLYWYRQTLGQGPEFLTYFQNEAQLEKSRLLSDRFSAERPKGSFSTLEIQRTEQGDSAMYLCASRDRGLIEQYFGPGTRLTVT.

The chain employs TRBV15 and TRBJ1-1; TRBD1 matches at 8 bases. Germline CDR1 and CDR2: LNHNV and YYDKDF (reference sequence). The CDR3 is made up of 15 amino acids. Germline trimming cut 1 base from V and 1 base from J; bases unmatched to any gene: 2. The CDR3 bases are TGTGCCACCAGCAGAGGGACAGGGACGAACACTGAAGCTTTCTTT. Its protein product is CATSRGTGTNTEAFF.

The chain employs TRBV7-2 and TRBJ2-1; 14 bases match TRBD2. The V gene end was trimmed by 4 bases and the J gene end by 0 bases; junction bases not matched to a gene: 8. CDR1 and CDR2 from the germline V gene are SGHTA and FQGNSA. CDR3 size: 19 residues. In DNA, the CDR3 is TGTGCCAGCAGCTCAAAGGGACTAGCGGGGGAGAGCTCCTACAATGAGCAGTTCTTC. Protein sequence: CASSSKGLAGESSYNEQFF. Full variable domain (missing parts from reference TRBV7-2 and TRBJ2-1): GAGVSQSPSNKVTEKGKDVELRCDPISGHTALYWYRQSLGQGLEFLIYFQGNSAPDKSGLPSDRFSAERTGGSVSTLTIQRTQQEDSAVYLCASSSKGLAGESSYNEQFFGPGTRLTVL.